A single sample is the source of the 30 T cell receptor beta chains below, sequenced in a study of cytomegalovirus exposure and HLA in healthy donors. PCR employed 60 Vbeta and 13 Jbeta primers. The repertoire was sequenced with immunoSEQ multiplex PCR; TCRdb's copy has only in-frame clones and lacks some. This sample has about 190,000 clones, with about three quarters found just once. The sample taken for sequencing was PBMCs. The receptors come from a woman under 40 in good health and CMV-seropositive.

This clone turned up a few times. The chain links TRBV27 to TRBJ2-5; D gene unclear. The CDR3 contains 14 residues. The V and J ends lost 5 bases and 0 bases respectively, with 10 bases between them. The germline V gene encodes CDR1 MNHEY and CDR2 SMNVEV (reference sequence). The CDR3 nucleotides are TGTGCCAGCAGTCAGAAAAAGTACCAAGAGACCCAGTACTTC. It codes for CASSQKKYQETQYF.

The chain is built from TRBV14 and TRBJ2-3, with D uncertain. V was trimmed by 1 base and J by 0 bases, leaving 5 bases between them. The CDR3 consists of 14 residues. The germline gives CDR1 SGHDN, CDR2 FVKESK. Here the CDR3 reads CASSQVRSTDTQYF. The CDR3 DNA reads TGTGCCAGCAGCCAAGTCCGTAGCACAGATACGCAGTATTTT.

In its sample, this clone was seen a few times. J is TRBJ1-1 and V is TRBV11-2, with unresolved D. V was cut by 5 bases and J by 4 bases, with 8 bases left in between. The CDR3 totals 12 residues. Per germline, CDR1 SGHAT and CDR2 FQNNGV. CDR3 nucleotides: TGTGCCAGCAGCCCGTCAGGCACTGAAGCTTTCTTT. Translating it yields CASSPSGTEAFF.

In its sample, this clone was seen once. The chain couples TRBV5-1 to TRBJ2-7; D may be TRBD2 (6 bases). The germline CDR1 and CDR2 sequences are SGHRS and YFSETQ. The CDR3 has 15 amino acids. V was clipped by 3 bases and J by 5 bases, with 18 bases between them. The CDR3 DNA is TGCGCCAGCAGCTACTCATCCGGGACTTGGGACGAGCAGTACTTC. Protein product: CASSYSSGTWDEQYF. Supplemented by reference TRBV5-1 and TRBJ2-7, the full variable domain reads KAGVTQTPRYLIKTRGQQVTLSCSPISGHRSVSWYQQTPGQGLQFLFEYFSETQRNKGNFPGRFSGRQFSNSRSEMNVSTLELGDSALYLCASSYSSGTWDEQYFGPGTRLTVT.

This clone showed up just a few times. The genes are TRBV5-8 and TRBJ1-5; tentatively, D is TRBD1 (6 bases). CDR3 length: 15 amino acids. Germline V gives CDR1 SGHTS, CDR2 YDEGEE. V lost 4 bases, J lost 0 bases, and 11 bases lay in between. The CDR3 protein is CASSAQGRSNQPQHF. As DNA, the CDR3 is TGTGCCAGCAGCGCGCAGGGGCGTAGCAATCAGCCCCAGCATTTT.

This clone appeared a few times. This chain joins TRBV25-1 and TRBJ2-2; 9 bases are a match to TRBD1. The CDR3 consists of 16 residues. After removal of 6 bases from V and 7 bases from J, the junction contained 12 bases not matched to a gene. From germline, CDR1 is MGHDK and CDR2 SYGVNS. The CDR3 nucleotides are TGTGCCAGCAGCGACCCTGGGACAGGGCAATTCGGGGAGCTGTTTTTT. Residues: CASSDPGTGQFGELFF. Based on the CDR3 plus reference TRBV25-1 and TRBJ2-2, the full variable domain is EADIYQTPRYLVIGTGKKITLECSQTMGHDKMYWYQQDPGMELHLIHYSYGVNSTEKGDLSSESTVSRIRTEHFPLTLESARPSHTSQYLCASSDPGTGQFGELFFGEGSRLTVL.

The rearrangement uses TRBV19 and TRBJ2-3; D ambiguous. The length of the CDR3 is 16 residues. V lost 3 bases, J lost 0 bases, and 13 bases lay in between. Looked up from germline, CDR1 is LNHDA and CDR2 is SQIVND (reference sequence). The CDR3 DNA is TGTGCCAGTAGTATCCCGCAGGCCTCTAGCACAGATACGCAGTATTTT. This encodes CASSIPQASSTDTQYF.

The chain is built from TRBV25-1 and TRBJ2-2; 10 positions match TRBD1. CDR1 is MGHDK and CDR2 is SYGVNS in the germline V gene. V lost 6 bases, J lost 0 bases, and 4 bases stayed unmatched. This CDR3 contains 16 residues. CDR3 DNA sequence: TGTGCCAGCAGGACCGGGACAGGGGCGAACACCGGGGAGCTGTTTTTT. Protein: CASRTGTGANTGELFF.

The rearrangement joins TRBV30 to TRBJ2-5; 7 nucleotides agree with TRBD2. The CDR3 has 15 amino acids. With 2 bases clipped from V and 5 bases from J, the junction kept 11 bases outside the gene matches. Germline CDR1 and CDR2: GTSNPN and SVGIG (reference sequence). DNA for the CDR3: TGTGCCTGGAGTACCCGCGGGGGAATCTGGGAGACCCAGTACTTC. Translating gives CAWSTRGGIWETQYF.

This clone came up once. This rearrangement joins TRBV28 to TRBJ2-3, with TRBD2 as a possible D gene (6 bases). Trimming removed 1 base at V and 6 bases at J, with 11 bases between. The CDR3 is 14 residues long. Germline loops: CDR1 MDHEN, CDR2 SYDVKM. CDR3 sequence: CASSLSGVPDTQYF. The CDR3 nucleotides are TGTGCCAGCAGTTTATCGGGAGTACCGGATACGCAGTATTTT.

The V call is TRBV29-1, the J call TRBJ2-3, with 8 bases identical to TRBD2. The germline CDR1 and CDR2 sequences are SQVTM and ANQGSEA. This CDR3 has 16 residues. Trimming at V came to 6 bases and at J to 2 bases, leaving 13 bases not matched to a gene. The CDR3 nucleotides read TGCAGCGTCTCTTCTGCCGCGGGGGGTATCACAGATACGCAGTATTTT. It encodes CSVSSAAGGITDTQYF.

The chain couples TRBV29-1 to TRBJ1-2, with 7 bases fitting TRBD1. Germline CDR1 SQVTM, CDR2 ANQGSEA. J lost 1 base, V lost 7 bases, and 3 bases had no gene match. This CDR3 has 12 amino acids. The CDR3 region has the DNA TGCAGCGACGGGACAGTTAACTATGGCTACACCTTC. This sequence encodes CSDGTVNYGYTF.

This clone was found once. The CDR3 sequence: CALAGGRQETQYF. The DNA for the CDR3 is TGTGCCCTTGCTGGAGGACGCCAAGAGACCCAGTACTTC. This sequence joins TRBV10-3 and TRBJ2-5; TRBD2 might be the D (5 bases). The CDR3 spans 13 residues. Germline V gene sequence: CDR1 ENHRY, CDR2 SYGVKD. V lost 11 bases and J 1 base, leaving 14 bases between the germline ends.

This chain joins TRBV10-3 and TRBJ2-7, with 11 bases that match TRBD1. Germline lookup yields CDR1 ENHRY and CDR2 SYGVKD. J gave up 9 bases and V 2 bases, and 9 bases lay outside the gene matches. This CDR3 contains 15 residues. The chain's CDR3 is CAISEGTGGPSRQYF. CDR3 sequence (DNA): TGTGCCATCAGTGAGGGGACAGGGGGGCCCTCAAGGCAGTACTTC.

CDR3 in amino acids: CASSSISYGYTF. DNA for the CDR3: TGTGCCAGCAGTTCCATCAGTTATGGCTACACCTTC. J is TRBJ1-2 and V is TRBV6-6; D gene uncertain. Trimming shortened V by 4 bases and J by 5 bases, and 8 bases separated the two germline ends. The germline gives CDR1 MNHNY, CDR2 SVGAGI (reference sequence). The CDR3 consists of 12 residues.

This clone appeared once. The CDR3 is CAWSALAGQQETQYF. As DNA, the CDR3 is TGTGCCTGGAGCGCACTAGCGGGTCAACAAGAGACCCAGTACTTC. J is TRBJ2-5 and V is TRBV30, with 9 bases matching TRBD2. The CDR3 has 15 residues. From germline, CDR1 is GTSNPN and CDR2 SVGIG (reference sequence). The J segment lost 2 bases and the V segment lost 3 bases, leaving 7 bases of the junction unmatched.

The CDR3 sequence: CASSSTGGGHEQFF. CDR3 sequence (DNA): TGTGCCAGCAGCTCAACGGGGGGCGGGCATGAGCAGTTCTTC. The chain uses TRBV11-2 and TRBJ2-1, with a weak D call TRBD2 (7 bases). There are 14 residues in the CDR3. The germline V gene has CDR1 SGHAT and CDR2 FQNNGV. V lost 4 bases, J lost 8 bases, and 15 bases lay in between. Full variable domain (missing parts from reference TRBV11-2 and TRBJ2-1): EAGVAQSPRYKIIEKRQSVAFWCNPISGHATLYWYQQILGQGPKLLIQFQNNGVVDDSQLPKDRFSAERLKGVDSTLKIQPAKLEDSAVYLCASSSTGGGHEQFFGPGTRLTVL.

V usage is TRBV27 and J usage is TRBJ2-2; no definite D call. V lost 3 bases and J lost 2, with 10 bases in between. This CDR3 contains 15 residues. Germline lookup yields CDR1 MNHEY and CDR2 SMNVEV (reference sequence). This CDR3 reads CASSLSFLNTGELFF. CDR3 nucleotide sequence: TGTGCCAGCAGTTTGAGCTTCCTAAACACCGGGGAGCTGTTTTTT.

The chain uses TRBV2 and TRBJ1-1, with D possibly being TRBD1 (5 bases). There are 14 residues in the CDR3. Germline V gene lookup returns CDR1 SNHLY and CDR2 FYNNEI. Trimming took 7 bases from V and 8 from J, leaving 20 bases between them. CDR3 DNA sequence: TGTGCCAGCAACTCCGGGCAGATGGGGCTAGAAGCTTTCTTT. Its translation: CASNSGQMGLEAFF.

This clone has a single count. The chain joins TRBV28 to TRBJ1-1; D gene uncertain. The germline V and J ends were trimmed by 3 bases and 11 bases, with 13 bases remaining between them. Germline V gives CDR1 MDHEN, CDR2 SYDVKM. CDR3 length equals 12 residues. The DNA of the CDR3 is TGTGCCAGCAGTTTTCCCCACGGGTCGGCTTTCTTT. Amino acids: CASSFPHGSAFF.

V usage is TRBV6-5 and J usage is TRBJ2-7; 7 bases are shared with TRBD1. CDR3 size: 13 residues. The V and J ends lost 5 bases and 3 bases, in that order; junction bases with no gene match: 4. CDR1 MNHEY and CDR2 SVGAGI come from the germline V gene. CDR3 DNA sequence: TGTGCCAGCAGTAACAGGGGTGGCTACGAGCAGTACTTC. This sequence encodes CASSNRGGYEQYF.

The rearrangement links TRBV29-1 to TRBJ2-1, with D possibly matching TRBD2 (6 bases). CDR3 length: 13 amino acids. CDR1 and CDR2 (germline): SQVTM, ANQGSEA. V lost 8 bases and J lost 4, with 15 bases in between. The CDR3 nucleotides read TGCAGCTGGGAGGCGGGGCTGTACAATGAGCAGTTCTTC. Translation gives CSWEAGLYNEQFF.

This clone was detected a few times. This chain connects TRBV6-5 to TRBJ1-1; D unclear. There are 13 residues in the CDR3. From germline, CDR1 is MNHEY and CDR2 SVGAGI. Trimming pared 6 bases from V and 0 bases from J, leaving 8 bases between. In DNA form, the CDR3 reads TGTGCCAGCAGCCTATCAATGAACACTGAAGCTTTCTTT. Its protein product is CASSLSMNTEAFF.

This clone has a handful of counts. The chain links TRBV30 to TRBJ1-5, with D maybe TRBD1 (5 bases). V lost 1 base and J 2 bases, leaving 15 bases between the germline ends. CDR1 is GTSNPN, CDR2 SVGIG, per germline (reference sequence). The CDR3 is 16 residues long. The CDR3 reads CAWSAAETVGNQPQHF. CDR3 coding DNA: TGTGCCTGGAGTGCCGCCGAGACAGTTGGCAATCAGCCCCAGCATTTT.

The J gene is TRBJ2-1, the V gene TRBV5-1; 9 bases line up with TRBD2. Looked up from germline, CDR1 is SGHRS and CDR2 is YFSETQ. Losses at the gene ends were 0 bases for V and 8 bases for J; bases not matched to a gene: 9. The CDR3 has 16 residues. In nucleotides, the CDR3 is TGCGCCAGCAGCTTGGAGGGGCGGGGGGGCCGCGATGAGCAGTTCTTC. As protein: CASSLEGRGGRDEQFF.

The CDR3 nucleotides read TGTGCCAGCTCAGTAGATCGGGATGGCGATGAGCAGTTCTTC. Amino acids: CASSVDRDGDEQFF. This sequence joins TRBV18 and TRBJ2-1; the D gene is possibly TRBD2 (5 bases). CDR1 is KGHSH and CDR2 is LQKENI in the germline V gene. The V end was cut by 5 bases, the J end by 8 bases, with 16 bases between. The CDR3 totals 14 residues.

This clone appeared once. This sequence joins TRBV6-4 and TRBJ1-4; the D is unclear. The CDR3 sequence is 16 residues long. V gave up 1 base and J gave up 0 bases, with 9 bases separating them. In germline, CDR1 is MRHNA, CDR2 SNTAGT. CDR3: CASSDFRYATNEKLFF. DNA for the CDR3: TGTGCCAGCAGTGACTTTCGGTATGCAACTAATGAAAAACTGTTTTTT.

V is TRBV15 and J is TRBJ2-2; D unresolved. Germline CDR1 and CDR2: LNHNV and YYDKDF (reference sequence). The CDR3 contains 16 residues. V shed 1 base and J shed 6 bases, with 15 bases lying between them. In DNA form, the CDR3 reads TGTGCCACCAGCAGAGCTTCGGGTTTCGGGTCCGGGGAGCTGTTTTTT. Amino acid sequence: CATSRASGFGSGELFF.

The table lists this clone with a count of one. The gene calls are TRBV7-2 and TRBJ1-2, with a possible D match to TRBD1 (6 bases). The germline CDR1 and CDR2 sequences are SGHTA and FQGNSA. The CDR3 length is 14 residues. V lost 5 bases to trimming and J lost 8 bases, with 18 bases between them. The CDR3 nucleotides read TGTGCCAGCAGCGGACATACAGGGTTAGGCGGCTACACCTTC. Its translation is CASSGHTGLGGYTF.

This chain connects TRBV20-1 to TRBJ2-7; the D gene is possibly TRBD2 (6 bases). V was trimmed by 6 bases and J by 6 bases, leaving 12 bases between them. Germline V gene lookup returns CDR1 DFQATT and CDR2 SNEGSKA (reference sequence). There are 11 residues in the CDR3. CDR3 in amino acids: CSASGGVEQYF. The CDR3 DNA is TGCAGTGCCTCCGGGGGAGTCGAGCAGTACTTC.